This TCR beta chain stems from a study of T cell responses to AZD1222 COVID-19 vaccine. Study conclusions and caveats: Breadth and depth of Spike-specific TCRs rose after two AZD1222 doses. White British people made up most donors, females outnumbered males, and clonal diversity was possibly underestimated.

Second-dose timings of about 4 or about 12 weeks were pooled. Comment on this clone: No antigen is known for it.

Germline loops: CDR1 SGHTA, CDR2 FQGTGA. The CDR3 runs to 13 residues. V lost 5 bases and J lost 3, with 8 bases in between. TCRdb's copy holds only in-frame clones and misses some; the assay was immunoSEQ multiplex PCR. The data show roughly 51,000 clones, around 86% seen once. The chain couples TRBV7-3 to TRBJ2-1; D is ambiguous. The source is an adult who received the AZD1222 COVID-19 vaccine. Material: peripheral blood, obtained 28 days after the second AZD1222 dose. The CDR3 region is CASSPTYYNEQFF. CDR3 DNA: TGTGCCAGCAGCCCGACATACTACAATGAGCAGTTCTTC.